Listed below are T cell receptor beta chains from one sample, sequenced in a study of T cells after yellow fever vaccination. TCRdb processed the 5' RACE reads anew with MiXCR; each CDR3 protein has one entry. The sample contains a few hundred thousand distinct CDR3 sequences, 6.2% of which appear only once. This material consisted of PBMCs, taken 5 days after the yellow fever booster vaccination. These TCRs come from a young man who received the YFV17D yellow fever vaccine. CDR3s include the opening cysteine and the closing phenylalanine or tryptophan. D genes are given only for firm matches. Size is stated for part of the rows, as once, few or many counts, or as a class when the clone is expanded.

TRBV28	NA	many	TRBJ2-2	TGTGCCAGCACCTTGTGGGGGACCCCGGGGGATGTCGGGGAGCTGTTTTTT	CASTLWGTPGDVGELFF
TRBV30	NA	NA	TRBJ2-3	TGTGCCTGGAGTAGGGGGTCGACAGATACGCAGTATTTT	CAWSRGSTDTQYF
TRBV7-2	NA	many	TRBJ2-5	TGTGCCAGCAGCTCTGGGGAATCATCCCTTGAAGAGACCCAGTACTTC	CASSSGESSLEETQYF
TRBV30	NA	NA	TRBJ2-2	TGTGCCTACCAAGTCTTATCCGGGGAGCTGTTTTTT	CAYQVLSGELFF
TRBV9	NA	many	TRBJ2-7	TGTGCCAGCAGCGTAGGACAGAACGAGCAGTACTTC	CASSVGQNEQYF
TRBV28	TRBD1	NA	TRBJ2-1	TGTGCCAGCACCCGTCCGGGACAGGTCTACAATGAGCAGTTCTTC	CASTRPGQVYNEQFF
TRBV4-2	TRBD1	few	TRBJ2-7	TGTGCCAGCAGCCAAGATCGTGGGACAGCCTCATACGAGCAGTACTTC	CASSQDRGTASYEQYF
TRBV7-9	TRBD1	many	TRBJ2-7	TGTGCCAGCAGCTTAGGGGGACAGCCTAATTACGAGCAGTACTTC	CASSLGGQPNYEQYF
TRBV5-1	NA	NA	TRBJ2-3	TGCGCCAGCAGCCGAGGGGGACCCACAGATACGCAGTATTTT	CASSRGGPTDTQYF
TRBV20-1	TRBD1	NA	TRBJ2-1	TGCAGTGCCCGGACAGGGGGCGCCTACAATGAGCAGTTCTTC	CSARTGGAYNEQFF
TRBV7-2	TRBD2	many	TRBJ2-4	TGTGCCAGCAGCTCCGGACTAGCGGGAAAGGGGAGCATTCAGTACTTC	CASSSGLAGKGSIQYF
TRBV6-2/TRBV6-3	NA	NA	TRBJ2-1	TGTGCCAGCAGGTGGGGACTTCCAGGGGTTTACAATGAGCAGTTCTTC	CASRWGLPGVYNEQFF
TRBV7-2	TRBD2	few	TRBJ2-7	TGTGCCAGCAGCCTAGCGGGACTAGCGGGAGCCCATTACGAGCAGTACTTC	CASSLAGLAGAHYEQYF
TRBV6-1	TRBD1	many	TRBJ1-2	TGTGCCAGCAGTGAAGGACAGGGGTTAAACTATGGCTACACCTTC	CASSEGQGLNYGYTF
TRBV3-1	NA	many	TRBJ2-5	TGTGCCAGCAGCCAAGCCAGGCCAGAGTTCCAAGAGACCCAGTACTTC	CASSQARPEFQETQYF
TRBV20-1	NA	NA	TRBJ2-5	TGCAGTGCTAGCCCGCCGAAGCGGGCCCAAGAGACCCAGTACTTC	CSASPPKRAQETQYF
TRBV12-3/TRBV12-4	NA	few	TRBJ2-3	TGTGCCAGCAGTTCTTACCGGGACATGGGGTCAGATACGCAGTATTTT	CASSSYRDMGSDTQYF
TRBV15	TRBD1	many	TRBJ1-1	TGTGCCACCAGCAGAGTCGGCGTGGCCCTCGACAGGGACACTGAAGCTTTCTTT	CATSRVGVALDRDTEAFF
TRBV7-6	NA	few	TRBJ2-1	TGTGCCAGCAACCAGGGGGGCCTCCCCTACAATGAGCAGTTCTTC	CASNQGGLPYNEQFF
TRBV5-4	NA	NA	TRBJ1-4	TGTGCCAGCAGCTTACGGACAGCTACCTTAACTAATGAAAAACTGTTTTTT	CASSLRTATLTNEKLFF
TRBV5-1	NA	few	TRBJ1-1	TGCGCCAGCACCGACAGTTACACTGAAGCTTTCTTT	CASTDSYTEAFF
TRBV11-2	TRBD2	many	TRBJ2-1	TGTGCCAGCAGCTACAGTGTTTTAGCGGGAGGAGGTGAGCAGTTCTTC	CASSYSVLAGGGEQFF
TRBV24-1	NA	few	TRBJ2-1	TGTGCCACCAGTGATCCCTCCCCTGATGGCGGAGGCAATGAGCAGTTCTTC	CATSDPSPDGGGNEQFF
TRBV7-2	TRBD2	many	TRBJ2-5	TGTGCCAGCACCAGAGGACTAGCGGGCGGTGAGACCCAGTACTTC	CASTRGLAGGETQYF
TRBV6-5	TRBD1	many	TRBJ2-7	TGTGCCAGCAGAAACCCGGGACAGGGTTCCTACGAGCAGTACTTC	CASRNPGQGSYEQYF
TRBV6-2/TRBV6-3	NA	many	TRBJ2-3	TGTGCCAGCACCTACGGCGGAGTTATAAATACGCAGTATTTT	CASTYGGVINTQYF
TRBV6-2/TRBV6-3	NA	many	TRBJ1-5	TGTGCCAGCAGGGGGGTAAATCAGCCCCAGCATTTT	CASRGVNQPQHF
TRBV13	NA	NA	TRBJ2-7	TGTGCCAGCGGGACGACCGGGATCAGCTACGAGCAGTACTTC	CASGTTGISYEQYF